This T cell receptor beta chain was captured by sequencing in a study of response to subunit inactivated influenza vaccine. Study-wide findings and caveats: Researchers suggested that each seasonal influenza vaccination recruits few new T cells.

This clonotype was counted between two and nine times. Antigen specificity is unknown. CDR3 length: 15 amino acids. J lost 4 bases, V lost 5 bases, and 9 bases had no gene match. Germline CDR1 SGHTA, CDR2 FQGNSA. TCRdb re-derived calls from the RT-PCR reads in MiXCR, one entry per CDR3 protein. The repertoire includes some 600,000 distinct CDR3 sequences, 14% of them detected once, and 6% to 9.5% sits in the top ten. The receptor comes from a man aged 50 to 59 who received an inactivated influenza vaccine. This sample comprised PBMCs from blood, obtained approximately 15 days before vaccination. The chain uses TRBV7-2 and TRBJ2-7; 9 positions agree with TRBD2. The CDR3 DNA is TGTGCCAGCAGCCCTTTGAGGACTAGCGCATACGAGCAGTACTTC. Amino acids: CASSPLRTSAYEQYF.